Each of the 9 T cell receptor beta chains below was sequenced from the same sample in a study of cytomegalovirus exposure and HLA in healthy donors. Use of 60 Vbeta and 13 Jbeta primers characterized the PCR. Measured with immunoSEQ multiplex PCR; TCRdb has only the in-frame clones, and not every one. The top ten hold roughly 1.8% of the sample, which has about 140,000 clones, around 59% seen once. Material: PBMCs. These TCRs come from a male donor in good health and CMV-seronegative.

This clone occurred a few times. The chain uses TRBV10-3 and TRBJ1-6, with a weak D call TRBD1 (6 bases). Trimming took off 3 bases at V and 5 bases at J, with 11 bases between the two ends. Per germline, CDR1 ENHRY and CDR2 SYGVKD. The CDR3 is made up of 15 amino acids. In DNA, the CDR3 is TGTGCCATCAGTGATTTGACAGGTGATAATTCACCCCTCCACTTT. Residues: CAISDLTGDNSPLHF.

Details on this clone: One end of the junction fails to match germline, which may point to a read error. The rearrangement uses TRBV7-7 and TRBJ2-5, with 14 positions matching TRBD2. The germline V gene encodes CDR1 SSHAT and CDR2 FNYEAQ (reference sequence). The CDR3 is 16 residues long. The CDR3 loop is CARSAGLAGEGETQYF. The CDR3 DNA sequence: TGTGCCCGCAGCGCGGGACTAGCGGGGGAGGGAGAGACCCAGTACTTC.

The CDR3, as DNA: TGTGCCAGCAGCGTAGCACAGGGCTACAATGAGCAGTTCTTC. It encodes CASSVAQGYNEQFF. The chain employs TRBV9 and TRBJ2-1; D might be TRBD1 (6 bases). The V and J ends lost 0 bases and 3 bases respectively, with 7 bases between them. Looked up from germline, CDR1 is SGDLS and CDR2 is YYNGEE. This CDR3 is built from 14 residues.

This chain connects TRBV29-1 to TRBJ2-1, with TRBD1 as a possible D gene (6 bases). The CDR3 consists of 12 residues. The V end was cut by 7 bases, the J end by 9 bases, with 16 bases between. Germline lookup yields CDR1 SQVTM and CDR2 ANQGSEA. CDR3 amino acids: CSGEQGASEQFF. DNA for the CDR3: TGCAGCGGGGAACAGGGAGCCAGTGAGCAGTTCTTC.

The CDR3, as DNA: TGTGCCAGTAGTTGGGCCAGGGATTCCTACGAGCAGTACTTC. Translation gives CASSWARDSYEQYF. The chain employs TRBV19 and TRBJ2-7, with D possibly matching TRBD1 (5 bases). The V gene's germline CDR1 is LNHDA and CDR2 SQIVND (reference sequence). Trimming took 5 bases from V and 1 from J, leaving 12 bases between them. The length of the CDR3 is 14 residues.

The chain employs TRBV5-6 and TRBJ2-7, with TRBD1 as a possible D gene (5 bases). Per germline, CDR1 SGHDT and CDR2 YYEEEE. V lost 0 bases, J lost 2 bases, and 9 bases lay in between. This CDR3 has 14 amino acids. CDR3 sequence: CASSLGQNPYEQYF. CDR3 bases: TGTGCCAGCAGCTTGGGACAGAATCCCTACGAGCAGTACTTC.

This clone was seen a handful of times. The CDR3 reads CASSLVGTAPYEQYF. In nucleotides, the CDR3 is TGTGCCAGCAGCTTAGTGGGGACAGCGCCATACGAGCAGTACTTC. The chain combines TRBV7-2 with TRBJ2-7; the match to TRBD1 covers 7 bases. Germline CDR1 is SGHTA and CDR2 is FQGNSA. The J segment lost 4 bases and the V segment lost 1 base, leaving 7 bases of the junction unmatched. The length of the CDR3 is 15 residues.

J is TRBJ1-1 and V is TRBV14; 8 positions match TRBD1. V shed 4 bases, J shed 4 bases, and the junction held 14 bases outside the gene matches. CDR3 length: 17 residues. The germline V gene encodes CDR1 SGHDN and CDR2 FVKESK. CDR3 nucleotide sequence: TGTGCCAGCAGCCCCCGGACAGGGTCGTATTCAATCACTGAAGCTTTCTTT. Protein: CASSPRTGSYSITEAFF.

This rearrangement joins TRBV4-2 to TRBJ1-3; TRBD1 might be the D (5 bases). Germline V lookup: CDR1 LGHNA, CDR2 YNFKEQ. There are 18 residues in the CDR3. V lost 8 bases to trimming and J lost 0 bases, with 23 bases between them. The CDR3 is CASGGGGNSGRSGNTIYF. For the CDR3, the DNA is TGTGCCAGCGGCGGGGGAGGTAATAGTGGACGCTCTGGAAACACCATATATTTT.